A selection of T cell receptor beta chains follows, all from one sample in a study of blood T cell repertoires in COVID-19. Sequencing used immunoSEQ multiplex PCR; TCRdb keeps in-frame clones, though not all of them. The table shows approximately 220,000 clones, with 86% occurring only once. Sequenced: PBMCs or T cells enriched from blood (not recorded which). These receptors were taken from a woman aged 25 to 39 who had been exposed to COVID-19. Each CDR3 is given with its conserved first and last residue. Fields, in order: V gene, CDR3 length, J gene, clone size, D gene, CDR3 DNA, CDR3 protein. D genes are given only for firm matches. Clone size, where shown, is once, few, many, or a class for clones that have expanded.

V: TRBV7-9; length: 15; J: TRBJ2-3; size: NA; D: TRBD2; DNA: TGTGCCAGCACGGTACGGGGGGGCCTCCCAGATACGCAGTATTTT; CDR3: CASTVRGGLPDTQYF
V: TRBV12-3/TRBV12-4; length: 12; J: TRBJ2-7; size: once; D: NA; DNA: TGTGCCAGCAGCTCTCAAGGGGTCGAGCAGTACTTC; CDR3: CASSSQGVEQYF
V: TRBV6-1; length: 17; J: TRBJ2-7; size: few; D: NA; DNA: TGTGCCAGCAGTGAAGCGCTGAACCCCCAGGGGACCTACGAGCAGTACTTC; CDR3: CASSEALNPQGTYEQYF
V: TRBV7-2; length: 14; J: TRBJ1-6; size: NA; D: TRBD1; DNA: TGTGCCAGCAGCTTTAACAGGGGGAATTCACCCCTCCACTTT; CDR3: CASSFNRGNSPLHF
V: TRBV3-1/TRBV3-2; length: 15; J: TRBJ2-5; size: NA; D: TRBD2; DNA: TGTGCCAGCAGCCCTCTCGGCGGGGGAGGGGTGACCCAGTACTTC; CDR3: CASSPLGGGGVTQYF
V: TRBV18; length: 15; J: TRBJ1-3; size: NA; D: NA; DNA: TGTGCCAGCTCACCAGTCGGGGACTCTGGAAACACCATATATTTT; CDR3: CASSPVGDSGNTIYF
V: TRBV6-5; length: 14; J: TRBJ1-4; size: NA; D: TRBD1; DNA: TGTGCCAGCAGTACAGGGGCCGGTAATGAAAAACTGTTTTTT; CDR3: CASSTGAGNEKLFF
V: TRBV12-3/TRBV12-4; length: 13; J: TRBJ1-1; size: few; D: NA; DNA: TGTGCCAGCATAACACAGGGCTTGGGTGAAGCTTTCTTT; CDR3: CASITQGLGEAFF
V: TRBV2; length: 15; J: TRBJ1-1; size: once; D: TRBD1; DNA: TGTGCCAGCAGTCCTTGGACAGGGACGAACACTGAAGCTTTCTTT; CDR3: CASSPWTGTNTEAFF
V: TRBV18; length: 16; J: TRBJ2-2; size: NA; D: TRBD1; DNA: TGTGCCAGCTCACCTCGACAGGGGGTCGGCACCGGGGAGCTGTTTTTT; CDR3: CASSPRQGVGTGELFF
V: TRBV24-1; length: 15; J: TRBJ1-5; size: NA; D: TRBD1; DNA: TGTGCCACCCAGGGGGCGCGTTTAAGGAGGCAGCCCCAGCATTTT; CDR3: CATQGARLRRQPQHF
V: TRBV5-1; length: 16; J: TRBJ1-4; size: few; D: NA; DNA: TGCGCCAGCAGCTTGGTGTCGGGTGCAACTAATGAAAAACTGTTTTTT; CDR3: CASSLVSGATNEKLFF
V: TRBV12-3/TRBV12-4; length: 13; J: TRBJ1-2; size: NA; D: TRBD1; DNA: TGTGCCAGCAGGGAGGGGGCCGGCTATGGCTACACCTTC; CDR3: CASREGAGYGYTF
V: TRBV6-2/TRBV6-3; length: 15; J: TRBJ2-5; size: NA; D: NA; DNA: TGTGCCAGCAGTCTGGGGGCTGCATTCCAAGAGACCCAGTACTTC; CDR3: CASSLGAAFQETQYF
V: TRBV5-8; length: 16; J: TRBJ2-6; size: NA; D: NA; DNA: TGTGCCAGCAGCCTGGGAGGGGGCACTGGGGCCAACGTCCTGACTTTC; CDR3: CASSLGGGTGANVLTF
V: TRBV5-4; length: 16; J: TRBJ2-5; size: NA; D: TRBD2; DNA: TGTGCCAGCAGCTCGATCGGGACTAGCTTCGGAGAGACCCAGTACTTC; CDR3: CASSSIGTSFGETQYF
V: TRBV24-1; length: 17; J: TRBJ1-5; size: NA; D: NA; DNA: TGTGCCACCAGTGATAACCCCGGGACAAACCTCAATCAGCCCCAGCATTTT; CDR3: CATSDNPGTNLNQPQHF
V: TRBV6-1; length: 14; J: TRBJ1-5; size: once; D: NA; DNA: TGTGCCAGCAGTGACCCGGGTCGACATCAGCCCCAGCATTTT; CDR3: CASSDPGRHQPQHF
V: TRBV27; length: 15; J: TRBJ2-7; size: NA; D: NA; DNA: TGTGCCAGCAGTTTATACCCGAGGCCGGCTTACGAGCAGTACTTC; CDR3: CASSLYPRPAYEQYF
V: TRBV6-5; length: 13; J: TRBJ1-6; size: NA; D: NA; DNA: TGTGCCAGCAGTTTGGTTCTAAATTCACCCCTCCACTTT; CDR3: CASSLVLNSPLHF
V: TRBV27; length: 15; J: TRBJ1-4; size: NA; D: TRBD1; DNA: TGTGCCAGCAGTTCACAGGGGGCGGATAATGAAAAACTGTTTTTT; CDR3: CASSSQGADNEKLFF
V: TRBV6-5; length: 15; J: TRBJ2-1; size: NA; D: NA; DNA: TGTGCCAGCAGTTTCCTTTCTCGGGGGGCCGGTGAGCAGTTCTTC; CDR3: CASSFLSRGAGEQFF
V: TRBV18; length: 17; J: TRBJ1-3; size: NA; D: NA; DNA: TGTGCCAGCTCACTGCACACGGGACTGCCCTCTGGAAACACCATATATTTT; CDR3: CASSLHTGLPSGNTIYF
V: TRBV2; length: 15; J: TRBJ1-4; size: NA; D: NA; DNA: TGTGCCAGCAGTGAACAGGGTCAGGCCGGGGAAAAACTGTTTTTT; CDR3: CASSEQGQAGEKLFF
V: TRBV9; length: 15; J: TRBJ1-2; size: once; D: NA; DNA: TGTGCCAGCAGCGTAGAAGTAGGGGATAGCTATGGCTACACCTTC; CDR3: CASSVEVGDSYGYTF
V: TRBV12-5; length: 13; J: TRBJ2-2; size: NA; D: NA; DNA: TGTGCTAGTGGTTTGGCAGGCAGCGGGGAGCTGTTTTTT; CDR3: CASGLAGSGELFF
V: TRBV19; length: 14; J: TRBJ1-5; size: NA; D: NA; DNA: TGTGCCAGTAGTATGAGGGATAGCAATCAGCCCCAGCATTTT; CDR3: CASSMRDSNQPQHF
V: TRBV5-8; length: 18; J: TRBJ2-3; size: NA; D: NA; DNA: TGTGCCAGCAGCTTGCTGGCGGGGCGTGAACTTAGCACAGATACGCAGTATTTT; CDR3: CASSLLAGRELSTDTQYF
V: TRBV29-1; length: 12; J: TRBJ2-6; size: NA; D: NA; DNA: TGCAGCGTGAGCTCTGGGGCCAACGTCCTGACTTTC; CDR3: CSVSSGANVLTF
V: TRBV7-2; length: 14; J: TRBJ2-7; size: NA; D: TRBD1; DNA: TGTGCCAGCAGCTTAGAACTGGACAGGCGCGAGCAGTACTTC; CDR3: CASSLELDRREQYF
V: TRBV2; length: 14; J: TRBJ2-2; size: NA; D: NA; DNA: TGTGCCAGCAGGGAGTTCATGAACACCGGGGAGCTGTTTTTT; CDR3: CASREFMNTGELFF
V: TRBV6-5; length: 15; J: TRBJ2-5; size: NA; D: NA; DNA: TGTGCCAGCAGTTACCACACAGGGATCCAAGAGACCCAGTACTTC; CDR3: CASSYHTGIQETQYF
V: TRBV2; length: 17; J: TRBJ2-1; size: NA; D: NA; DNA: TGTGCCAGCAGTGAAGCATTGATCGCTCGAGGGAACAATGAGCAGTTCTTC; CDR3: CASSEALIARGNNEQFF
V: TRBV2; length: 12; J: TRBJ2-2; size: NA; D: NA; DNA: TGTGCCAGAAAGGGGGACACCGGGGAGCTGTTTTTT; CDR3: CARKGDTGELFF
V: TRBV2; length: 13; J: TRBJ1-1; size: NA; D: NA; DNA: TGTGCCAGCAGTGTGACGGGTAACACTGAAGCTTTCTTT; CDR3: CASSVTGNTEAFF
V: TRBV27; length: 17; J: TRBJ2-3; size: NA; D: TRBD2; DNA: TGTGCCAGCAGTTTGATCGCCGGAGCGGGGGGGCCCAATACGCAGTATTTT; CDR3: CASSLIAGAGGPNTQYF
V: TRBV19; length: 16; J: TRBJ1-2; size: NA; D: NA; DNA: TGTGCCAGTAGTATGCCCCCCATTTACAGGGACTATGGCTACACCTTC; CDR3: CASSMPPIYRDYGYTF
V: TRBV2; length: 17; J: TRBJ1-6; size: NA; D: TRBD1; DNA: TGTGCCAGCAGCCGCCTCGGGAGCGACAGGGGCAATTCACCCCTCCACTTT; CDR3: CASSRLGSDRGNSPLHF
V: TRBV2; length: 16; J: TRBJ2-2; size: NA; D: NA; DNA: TGTGCCAGCAACCTGCCGGAGGGATCTGACACCGGGGAGCTGTTTTTT; CDR3: CASNLPEGSDTGELFF
V: TRBV30; length: 13; J: TRBJ1-1; size: NA; D: NA; DNA: TGTGCCTGGAGTGTACAAGGGGGTTCAAGAGCTTTCTTT; CDR3: CAWSVQGGSRAFF
V: TRBV5-1; length: 14; J: TRBJ1-5; size: once; D: NA; DNA: TGCGCCAGCAGCTTATCCGGGGGCAATCAGCCCCAGCATTTT; CDR3: CASSLSGGNQPQHF
V: TRBV7-2; length: 14; J: TRBJ1-1; size: NA; D: NA; DNA: TGTGCCAGCAGCCCCCGGCTGGGAGGCACTGAAGCTTTCTTT; CDR3: CASSPRLGGTEAFF
V: TRBV18; length: 13; J: TRBJ1-6; size: NA; D: TRBD1; DNA: TGTGCCAGCTCACCTGGGACAGGTTCACCCCTCCACTTT; CDR3: CASSPGTGSPLHF
V: TRBV9; length: 15; J: TRBJ1-2; size: NA; D: TRBD1; DNA: TGTGCCAGCAGCGTACAGGACAGGGGAGGGTATGGCTACACCTTC; CDR3: CASSVQDRGGYGYTF
V: TRBV5-6; length: 12; J: TRBJ1-2; size: NA; D: NA; DNA: TGTGCCAGCAGCTTAAATAGCTATGGCTACACCTTC; CDR3: CASSLNSYGYTF
V: TRBV6-1; length: 13; J: TRBJ1-1; size: NA; D: NA; DNA: TGTGCCAGCAGTTCAGGAGGGTTCACTGAAGCTTTCTTT; CDR3: CASSSGGFTEAFF